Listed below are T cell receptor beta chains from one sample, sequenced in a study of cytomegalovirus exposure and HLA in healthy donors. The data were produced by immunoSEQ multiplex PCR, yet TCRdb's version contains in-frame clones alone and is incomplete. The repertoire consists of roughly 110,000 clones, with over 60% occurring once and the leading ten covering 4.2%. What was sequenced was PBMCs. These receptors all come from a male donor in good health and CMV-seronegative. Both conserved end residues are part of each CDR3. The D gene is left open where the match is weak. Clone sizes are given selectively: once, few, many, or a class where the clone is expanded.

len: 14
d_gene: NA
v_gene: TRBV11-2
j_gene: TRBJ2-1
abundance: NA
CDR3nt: TGTGCCAGCAGCCCGTCACTAGTCCCAAATGAGCAGTTCTTC
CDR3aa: CASSPSLVPNEQFF

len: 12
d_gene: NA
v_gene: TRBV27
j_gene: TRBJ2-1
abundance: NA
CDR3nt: TGTGCCAGCTACGAGCGGGTCGATGAGCAGTTCTTC
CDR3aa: CASYERVDEQFF

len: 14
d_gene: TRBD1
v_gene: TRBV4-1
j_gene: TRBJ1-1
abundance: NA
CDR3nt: TGCGCCAGCAGCCTAAGCAGGGGGACAGCTGAAGCTTTCTTT
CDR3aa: CASSLSRGTAEAFF

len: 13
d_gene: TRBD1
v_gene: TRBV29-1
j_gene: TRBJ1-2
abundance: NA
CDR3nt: TGCAGCGTTCCCCTGGGACAGGGATACGGCTACACCTTC
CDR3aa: CSVPLGQGYGYTF

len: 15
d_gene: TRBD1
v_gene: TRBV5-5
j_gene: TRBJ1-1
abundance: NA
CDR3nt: TGTGCCAGCAGCCGGGACAGGGGAGAGTGGGCTGAAGCTTTCTTT
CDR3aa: CASSRDRGEWAEAFF

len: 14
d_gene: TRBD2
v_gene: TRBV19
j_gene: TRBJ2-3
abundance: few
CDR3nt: TGTGCCAGTAAGGCCGAAGGACTAGCGGATACGCAGTATTTT
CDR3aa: CASKAEGLADTQYF

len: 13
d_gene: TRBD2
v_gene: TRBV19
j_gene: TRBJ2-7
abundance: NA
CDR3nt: TGTGCCAGTAAAGGACTAGCATCCTACGAGCAGTACTTC
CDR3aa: CASKGLASYEQYF

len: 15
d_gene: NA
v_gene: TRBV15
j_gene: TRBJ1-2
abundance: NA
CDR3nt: TGTGCCACCAGCAGAGATGGCGGGGGAGGCTATGGCTACACCTTC
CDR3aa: CATSRDGGGGYGYTF

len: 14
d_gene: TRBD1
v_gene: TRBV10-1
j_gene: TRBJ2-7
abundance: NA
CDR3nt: TGCGCCAGCAGCGCGGACAGGGGGACCTACGAGCAGTACTTC
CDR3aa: CASSADRGTYEQYF

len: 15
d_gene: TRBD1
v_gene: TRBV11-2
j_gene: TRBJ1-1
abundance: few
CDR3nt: TGTGCCAGCAGCCTCCGTGGTGCAGGGGGCACTGAAGCTTTCTTT
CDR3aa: CASSLRGAGGTEAFF

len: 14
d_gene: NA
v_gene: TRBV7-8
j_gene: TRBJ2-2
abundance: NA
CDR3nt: TGTGCCACCCCGGGACTGGCGAACACCGGGGAGCTGTTTTTT
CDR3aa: CATPGLANTGELFF

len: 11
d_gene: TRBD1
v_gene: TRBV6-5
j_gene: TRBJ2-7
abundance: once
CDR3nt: TGTGCCAGCAGCCGACAGGGTGAGGAGTACTTC
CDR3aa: CASSRQGEEYF

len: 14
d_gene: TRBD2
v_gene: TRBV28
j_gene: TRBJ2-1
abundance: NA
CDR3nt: TGTGCCAGTAAAAGCGGGAGAGGTATGAATGAGCAGTTCTTC
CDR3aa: CASKSGRGMNEQFF

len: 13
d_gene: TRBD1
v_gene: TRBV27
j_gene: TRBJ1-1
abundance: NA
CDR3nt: TGTGCCAGCAGTGCGGACAGGGGCACTGAAGCTTTCTTT
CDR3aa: CASSADRGTEAFF

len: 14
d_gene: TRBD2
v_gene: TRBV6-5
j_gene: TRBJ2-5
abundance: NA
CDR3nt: TGTGCCAGCAGTTACTCGAGCGGGGCGGAGACCCAGTACTTC
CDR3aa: CASSYSSGAETQYF

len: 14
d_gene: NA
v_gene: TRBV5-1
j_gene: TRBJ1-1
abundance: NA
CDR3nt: TGCGCCAGCAGCTTGGTGACGGGGAACACTGAAGCTTTCTTT
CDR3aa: CASSLVTGNTEAFF

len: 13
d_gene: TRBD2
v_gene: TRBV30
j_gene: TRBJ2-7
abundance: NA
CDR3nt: TGTGCCTGGAGTGTAGCGGGGTCACGCGAGCAGTACTTC
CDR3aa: CAWSVAGSREQYF

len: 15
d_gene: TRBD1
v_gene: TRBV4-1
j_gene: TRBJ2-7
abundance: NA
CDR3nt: TGCGCCAGCAGCCAAGGACAGGGGGGGCTCTACGAGCAGTACTTC
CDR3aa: CASSQGQGGLYEQYF

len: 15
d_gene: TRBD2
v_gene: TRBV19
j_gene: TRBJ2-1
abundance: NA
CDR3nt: TGTGCGAGTCCGGCAGTGGGAGGGCCTAAGGATGAGCAGTTCTTC
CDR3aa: CASPAVGGPKDEQFF

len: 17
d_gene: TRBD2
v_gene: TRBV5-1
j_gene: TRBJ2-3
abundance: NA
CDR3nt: TGCGCCAGCAGCTGGGGAGTGACTAGCGGGAGGGAGGATACGCAGTATTTT
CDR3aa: CASSWGVTSGREDTQYF

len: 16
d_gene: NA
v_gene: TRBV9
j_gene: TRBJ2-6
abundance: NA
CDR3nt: TGTGCCAGCTCCCCCAGGGGGGATGCTGGGGCCAACGTCCTGACTTTC
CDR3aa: CASSPRGDAGANVLTF

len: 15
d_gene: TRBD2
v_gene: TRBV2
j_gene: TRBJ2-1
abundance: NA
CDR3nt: TGTGCCAGCAGCAGACTAGCGGCCCCTTCCAATGAGCAGTTCTTC
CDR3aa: CASSRLAAPSNEQFF

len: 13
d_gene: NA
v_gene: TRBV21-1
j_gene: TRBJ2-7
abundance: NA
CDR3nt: TGTGCCAGCAGCAAACCCCCATACGGGGAGCAGTACTTC
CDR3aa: CASSKPPYGEQYF

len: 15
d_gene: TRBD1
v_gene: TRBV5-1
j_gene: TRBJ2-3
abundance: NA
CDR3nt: TGCGCCAGCAGCCCGGGGACAGGCAACACAGATACGCAGTATTTT
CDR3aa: CASSPGTGNTDTQYF

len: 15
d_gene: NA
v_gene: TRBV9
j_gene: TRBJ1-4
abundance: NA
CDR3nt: TGTGCCAGCAGCCCCCAGGGAGGGACTAATGAAAAACTGTTTTTT
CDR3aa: CASSPQGGTNEKLFF

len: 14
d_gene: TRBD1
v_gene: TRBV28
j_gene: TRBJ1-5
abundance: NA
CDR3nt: TGTGCCAGCAGATCAGGACAGGCAAATCAGCCCCAGCATTTT
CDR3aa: CASRSGQANQPQHF

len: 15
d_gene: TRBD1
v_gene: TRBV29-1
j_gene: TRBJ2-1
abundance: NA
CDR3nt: TGCAGCGTAACTTACTTGGGACAGGGGGTAAATGAGCAGTTCTTC
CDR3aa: CSVTYLGQGVNEQFF

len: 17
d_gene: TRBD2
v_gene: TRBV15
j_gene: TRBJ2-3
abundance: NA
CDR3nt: TGTGCCACCAGCTTACACCGGACTAGCGGGAGCCCAGATACGCAGTATTTT
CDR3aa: CATSLHRTSGSPDTQYF

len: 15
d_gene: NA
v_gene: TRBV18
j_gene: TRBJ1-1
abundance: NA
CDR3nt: TGTGCCAGCTCACCACTTCCAGGGAAGCTCACTGAAGCTTTCTTT
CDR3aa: CASSPLPGKLTEAFF

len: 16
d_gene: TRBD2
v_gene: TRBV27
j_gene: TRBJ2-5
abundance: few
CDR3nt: TGTGCCAGCAGTAGCGGGACTAGCGGGAGGGCGGGGACCCAGTACTTC
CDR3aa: CASSSGTSGRAGTQYF

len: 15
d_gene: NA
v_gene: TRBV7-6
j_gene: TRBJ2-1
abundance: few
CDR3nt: TGTGCCAGCAGCTTCTCGGGTTTTGAGGGCAATGAGCAGTTCTTC
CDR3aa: CASSFSGFEGNEQFF

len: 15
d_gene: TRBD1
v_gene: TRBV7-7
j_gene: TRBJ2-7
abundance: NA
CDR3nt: TGTGCCAGCAGCCCGGGGACAGGGTTAGACTACGAGCAGTACTTC
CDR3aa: CASSPGTGLDYEQYF

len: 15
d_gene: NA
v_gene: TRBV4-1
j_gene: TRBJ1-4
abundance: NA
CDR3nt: TGCGCCAGCAGACGGACAGTCCTAACTAATGAAAAACTGTTTTTT
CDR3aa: CASRRTVLTNEKLFF